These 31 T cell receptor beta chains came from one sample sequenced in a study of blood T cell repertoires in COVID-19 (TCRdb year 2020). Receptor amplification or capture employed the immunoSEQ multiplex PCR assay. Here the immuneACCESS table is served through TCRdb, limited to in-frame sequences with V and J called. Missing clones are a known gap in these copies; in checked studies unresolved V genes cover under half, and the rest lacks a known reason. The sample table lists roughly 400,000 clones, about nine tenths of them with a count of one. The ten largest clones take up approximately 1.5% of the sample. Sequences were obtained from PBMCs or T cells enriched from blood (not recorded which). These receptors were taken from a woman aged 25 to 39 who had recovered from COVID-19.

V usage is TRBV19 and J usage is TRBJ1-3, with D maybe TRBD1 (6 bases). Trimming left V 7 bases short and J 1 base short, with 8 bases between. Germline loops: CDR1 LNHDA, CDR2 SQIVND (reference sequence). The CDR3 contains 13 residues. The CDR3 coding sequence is TGTGCCAGTACAACAGGGTCTGGAAACACCATATATTTT. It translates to CASTTGSGNTIYF. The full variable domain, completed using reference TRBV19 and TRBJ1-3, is DGGITQSPKYLFRKEGQNVTLSCEQNLNHDAMYWYRQDPGQGLRLIYYSQIVNDFQKGDIAEGYSVSREKKESFPLTVTSAQKNPTAFYLCASTTGSGNTIYFGEGSWLTVV.

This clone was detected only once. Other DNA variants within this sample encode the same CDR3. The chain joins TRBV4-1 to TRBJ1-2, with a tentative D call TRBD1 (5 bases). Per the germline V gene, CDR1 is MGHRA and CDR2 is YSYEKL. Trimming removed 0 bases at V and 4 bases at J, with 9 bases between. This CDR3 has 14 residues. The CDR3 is CASSQDRGSYGYTF. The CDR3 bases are TGCGCCAGCAGCCAAGATAGGGGCAGCTATGGCTACACCTTC.

The CDR3 sequence: CAYRDTYNSPLHF. As DNA, the CDR3 is TGTGCCTACCGGGACACCTATAATTCACCCCTCCACTTT. This rearrangement joins TRBV30 to TRBJ1-6; D might be TRBD1 (6 bases). The CDR3 is 13 amino acids. Germline assignment: CDR1 GTSNPN and CDR2 SVGIG (reference sequence). Deletions cut 7 bases from V and 2 bases from J, with 9 bases between. Full variable domain (remainder filled in from reference TRBV30 and TRBJ1-6): SQTIHQWPATLVQPVGSPLSLECTVEGTSNPNLYWYRQAAGRGLQLLFYSVGIGQISSEVPQNLSASRPQDRQFILSSKKLLLSDSGFYLCAYRDTYNSPLHFGNGTRLTVT.

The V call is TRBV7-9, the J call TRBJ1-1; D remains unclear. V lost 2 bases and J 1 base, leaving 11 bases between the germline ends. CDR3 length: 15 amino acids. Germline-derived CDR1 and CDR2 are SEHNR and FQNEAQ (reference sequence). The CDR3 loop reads CASSLWFPGNTEAFF. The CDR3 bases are TGTGCCAGCAGCTTATGGTTTCCGGGGAACACTGAAGCTTTCTTT.

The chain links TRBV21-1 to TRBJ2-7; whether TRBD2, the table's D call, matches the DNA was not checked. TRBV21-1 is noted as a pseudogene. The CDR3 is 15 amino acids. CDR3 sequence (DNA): TGTGCCAGCAGCCTGGCGGGGGGACCTCGGCACGAGCAGTACTTC. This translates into CASSLAGGPRHEQYF.

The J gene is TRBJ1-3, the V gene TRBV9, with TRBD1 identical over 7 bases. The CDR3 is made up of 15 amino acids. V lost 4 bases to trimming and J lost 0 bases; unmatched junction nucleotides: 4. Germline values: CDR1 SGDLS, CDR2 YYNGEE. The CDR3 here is CASSQGQISGNTIYF. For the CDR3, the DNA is TGTGCCAGCAGCCAGGGACAGATCTCTGGAAACACCATATATTTT.

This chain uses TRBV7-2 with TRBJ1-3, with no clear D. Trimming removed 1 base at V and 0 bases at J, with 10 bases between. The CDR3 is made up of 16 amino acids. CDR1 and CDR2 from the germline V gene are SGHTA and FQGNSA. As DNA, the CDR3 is TGTGCCAGCAGCTTAGGCGGATCGCCCTCTGGAAACACCATATATTTT. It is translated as CASSLGGSPSGNTIYF.

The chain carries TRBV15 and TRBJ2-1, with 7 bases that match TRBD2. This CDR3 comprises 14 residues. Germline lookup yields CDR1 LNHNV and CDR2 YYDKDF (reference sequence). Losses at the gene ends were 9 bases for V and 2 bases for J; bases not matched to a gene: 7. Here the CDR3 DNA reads TGTGCCACAGCGGGACTACTTCCCTACAATGAGCAGTTCTTC. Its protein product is CATAGLLPYNEQFF.

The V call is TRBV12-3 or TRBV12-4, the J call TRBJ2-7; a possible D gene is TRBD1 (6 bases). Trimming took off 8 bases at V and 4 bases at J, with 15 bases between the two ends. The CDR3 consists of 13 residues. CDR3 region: CASSSGVPYEQYF. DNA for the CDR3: TGTGCCAGCTCTTCAGGGGTTCCATACGAGCAGTACTTC.

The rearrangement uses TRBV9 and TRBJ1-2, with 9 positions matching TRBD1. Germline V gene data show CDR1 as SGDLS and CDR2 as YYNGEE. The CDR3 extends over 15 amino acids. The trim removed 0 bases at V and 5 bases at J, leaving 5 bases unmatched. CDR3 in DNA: TGTGCCAGCAGCGTAGAGGGACAGGGATTATATGGCTACACCTTC. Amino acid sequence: CASSVEGQGLYGYTF.

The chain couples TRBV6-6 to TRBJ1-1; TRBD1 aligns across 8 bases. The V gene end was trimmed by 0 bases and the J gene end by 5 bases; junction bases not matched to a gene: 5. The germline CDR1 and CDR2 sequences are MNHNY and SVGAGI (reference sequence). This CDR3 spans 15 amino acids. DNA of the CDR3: TGTGCCAGCAGTTACTCGTCGCAGGGGGCTACTGAAGCTTTCTTT. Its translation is CASSYSSQGATEAFF.

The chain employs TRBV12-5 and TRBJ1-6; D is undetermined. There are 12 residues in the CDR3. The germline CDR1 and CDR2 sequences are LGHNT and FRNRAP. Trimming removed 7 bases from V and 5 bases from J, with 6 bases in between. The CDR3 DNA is TGTGCTAGTGCCGAGAATAATTCACCCCTCCACTTT. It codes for CASAENNSPLHF. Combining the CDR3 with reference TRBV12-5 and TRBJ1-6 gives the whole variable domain DARVTQTPRHKVTEMGQEVTMRCQPILGHNTVFWYRQTMMQGLELLAYFRNRAPLDDSGMPKDRFSAEMPDATLATLKIQPSEPRDSAVYFCASAENNSPLHFGNGTRLTVT.

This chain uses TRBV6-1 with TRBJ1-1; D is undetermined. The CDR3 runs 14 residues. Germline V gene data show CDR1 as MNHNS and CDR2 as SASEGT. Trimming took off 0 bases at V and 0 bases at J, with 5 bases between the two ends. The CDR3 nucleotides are TGTGCCAGCAGTGAAGCGCAGATGAACACTGAAGCTTTCTTT. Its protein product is CASSEAQMNTEAFF.

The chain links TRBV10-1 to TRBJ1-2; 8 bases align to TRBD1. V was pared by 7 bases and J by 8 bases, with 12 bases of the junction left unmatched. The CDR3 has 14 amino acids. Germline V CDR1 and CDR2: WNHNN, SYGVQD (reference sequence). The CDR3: CASTRTGPSIGYTF. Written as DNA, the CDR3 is TGCGCCAGCACCCGGACAGGGCCGTCTATCGGCTACACCTTC.

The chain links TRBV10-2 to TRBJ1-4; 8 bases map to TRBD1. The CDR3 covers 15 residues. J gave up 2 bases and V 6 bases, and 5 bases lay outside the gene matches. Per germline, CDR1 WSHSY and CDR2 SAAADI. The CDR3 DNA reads TGCGCCAGCAGGGCAGGGGGCTTTACTAATGAAAAACTGTTTTTT. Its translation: CASRAGGFTNEKLFF.

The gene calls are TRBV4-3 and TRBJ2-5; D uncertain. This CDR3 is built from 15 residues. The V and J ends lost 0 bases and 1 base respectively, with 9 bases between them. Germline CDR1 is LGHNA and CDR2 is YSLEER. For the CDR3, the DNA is TGCGCCAGCAGCCAAGATTCTGGGCCCCAAGAGACCCAGTACTTC. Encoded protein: CASSQDSGPQETQYF.

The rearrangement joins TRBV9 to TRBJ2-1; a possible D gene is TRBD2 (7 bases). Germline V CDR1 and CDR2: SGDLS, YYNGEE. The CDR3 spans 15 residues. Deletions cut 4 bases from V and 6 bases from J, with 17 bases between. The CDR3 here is CASSPSGGLGNEQFF. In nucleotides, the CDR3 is TGTGCCAGCAGCCCGTCGGGGGGCTTAGGCAATGAGCAGTTCTTC.

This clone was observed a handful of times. The CDR3 is CASMITGAGQPQHF. CDR3 sequence (DNA): TGTGCCAGCATGATTACAGGGGCTGGTCAGCCCCAGCATTTT. The chain couples TRBV2 to TRBJ1-5, with TRBD1 matching over 7 bases. J lost 6 bases, V lost 7 bases, and 9 bases had no gene match. The CDR3 is 14 residues long. Germline V CDR1 and CDR2: SNHLY, FYNNEI.

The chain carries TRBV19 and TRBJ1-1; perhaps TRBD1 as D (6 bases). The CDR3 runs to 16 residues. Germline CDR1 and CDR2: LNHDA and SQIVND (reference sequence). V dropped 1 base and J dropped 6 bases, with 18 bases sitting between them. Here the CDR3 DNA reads TGTGCCAGTAGTATAGGGACAGAAGTGTCCTTGGCTGAAGCTTTCTTT. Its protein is CASSIGTEVSLAEAFF.

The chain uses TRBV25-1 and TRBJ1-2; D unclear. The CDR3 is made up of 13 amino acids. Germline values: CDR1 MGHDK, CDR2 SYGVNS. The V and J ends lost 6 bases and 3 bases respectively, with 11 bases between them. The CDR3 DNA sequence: TGTGCCAGCAGGGGCTTGAGGGACTATGGCTACACCTTC. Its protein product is CASRGLRDYGYTF.

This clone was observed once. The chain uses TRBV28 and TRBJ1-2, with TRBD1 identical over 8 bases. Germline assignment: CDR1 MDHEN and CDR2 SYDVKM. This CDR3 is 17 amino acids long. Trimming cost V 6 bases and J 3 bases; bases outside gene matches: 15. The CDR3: CASSTNAAGTGHYGYTF. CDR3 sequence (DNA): TGTGCCAGCAGCACGAATGCGGCCGGGACAGGTCACTATGGCTACACCTTC.

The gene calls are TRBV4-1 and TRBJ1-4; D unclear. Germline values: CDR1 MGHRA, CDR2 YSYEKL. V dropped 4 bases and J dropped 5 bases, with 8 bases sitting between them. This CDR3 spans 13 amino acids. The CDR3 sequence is CASSPVGNEKLFF. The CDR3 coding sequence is TGCGCCAGCAGCCCGGTCGGGAATGAAAAACTGTTTTTT.

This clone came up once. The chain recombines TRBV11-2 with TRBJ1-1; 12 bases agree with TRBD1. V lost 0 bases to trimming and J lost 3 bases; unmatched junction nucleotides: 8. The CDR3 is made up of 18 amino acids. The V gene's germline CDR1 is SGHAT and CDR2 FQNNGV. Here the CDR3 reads CASSLDVWDRGLHTEAFF. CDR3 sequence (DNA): TGTGCCAGCAGCTTAGACGTTTGGGACAGGGGGCTTCACACTGAAGCTTTCTTT.

CDR3 in DNA: TGTGCCAGCAGTCACTTGGGACAGGGTCTCTACGAGCAGTACTTC. It encodes CASSHLGQGLYEQYF. The chain combines TRBV28 with TRBJ2-7; 9 bases fit TRBD1. CDR3 length: 15 amino acids. CDR1 MDHEN and CDR2 SYDVKM come from the germline V gene. V lost 5 bases, J lost 3 bases, and 8 bases stayed unmatched.

The CDR3 here is CASSLALSNTGELFF. In nucleotides, the CDR3 is TGCGCCAGCAGCTTGGCCCTGTCGAACACCGGGGAGCTGTTTTTT. The chain combines TRBV5-1 with TRBJ2-2; D gene unclear. CDR1 is SGHRS and CDR2 is YFSETQ in the germline V gene. V was trimmed by 0 bases and J by 0 bases, leaving 6 bases between them. The CDR3 sequence is 15 residues long.

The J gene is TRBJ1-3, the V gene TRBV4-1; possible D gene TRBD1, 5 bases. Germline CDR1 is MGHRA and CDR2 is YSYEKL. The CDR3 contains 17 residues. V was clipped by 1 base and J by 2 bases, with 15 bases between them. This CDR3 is CASSQVDTGVTGNTIYF. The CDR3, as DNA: TGCGCCAGCAGCCAAGTCGATACAGGTGTTACTGGAAACACCATATATTTT.

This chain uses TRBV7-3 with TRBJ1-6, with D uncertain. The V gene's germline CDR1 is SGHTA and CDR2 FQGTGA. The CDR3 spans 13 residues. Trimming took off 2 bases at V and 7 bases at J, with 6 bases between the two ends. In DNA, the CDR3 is TGTGCCAGCAGCTTAGGAGGGAATTCACCCCTCCACTTT. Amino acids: CASSLGGNSPLHF.

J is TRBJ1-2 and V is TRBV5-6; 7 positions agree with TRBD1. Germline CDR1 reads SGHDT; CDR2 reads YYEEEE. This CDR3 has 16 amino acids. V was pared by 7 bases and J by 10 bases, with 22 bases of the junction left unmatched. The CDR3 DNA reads TGTGCCAGCGGATTAACAAGGCGCTACCCCCAGGGGGACTACACCTTC. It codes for CASGLTRRYPQGDYTF.

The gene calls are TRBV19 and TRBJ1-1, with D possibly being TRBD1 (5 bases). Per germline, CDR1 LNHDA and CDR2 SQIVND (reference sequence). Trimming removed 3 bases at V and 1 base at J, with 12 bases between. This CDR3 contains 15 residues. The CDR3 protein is CASSISAGTNTEAFF. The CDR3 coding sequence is TGTGCCAGTAGTATCAGCGCGGGGACGAACACTGAAGCTTTCTTT.

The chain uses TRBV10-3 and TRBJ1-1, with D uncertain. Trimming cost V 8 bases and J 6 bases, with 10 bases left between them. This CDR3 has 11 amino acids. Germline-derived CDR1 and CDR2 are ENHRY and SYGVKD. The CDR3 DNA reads TGTGCCATCTCTTCTACCGCTGAAGCTTTCTTT. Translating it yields CAISSTAEAFF.

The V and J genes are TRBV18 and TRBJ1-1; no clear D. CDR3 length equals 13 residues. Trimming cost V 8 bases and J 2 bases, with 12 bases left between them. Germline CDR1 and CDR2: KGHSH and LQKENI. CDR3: CASREILNTEAFF. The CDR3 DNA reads TGTGCCAGCAGGGAGATCCTCAACACTGAAGCTTTCTTT.